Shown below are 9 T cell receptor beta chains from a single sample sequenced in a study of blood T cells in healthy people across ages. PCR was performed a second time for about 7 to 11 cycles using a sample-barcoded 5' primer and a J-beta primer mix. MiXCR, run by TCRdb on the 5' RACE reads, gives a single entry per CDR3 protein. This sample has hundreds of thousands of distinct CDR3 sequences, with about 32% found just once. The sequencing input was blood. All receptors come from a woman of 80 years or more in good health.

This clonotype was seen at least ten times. For the CDR3, the DNA is TGTGCCAGCAGTACCCGTGGGGGGGCCCACAATGAGCAGTTCTTC. Encoded protein: CASSTRGGAHNEQFF. The rearrangement joins TRBV27 to TRBJ2-1; possibly TRBD2 for D (7 bases). This CDR3 is built from 15 residues. The germline V and J ends were trimmed by 5 bases and 5 bases, with 16 bases remaining between them. Germline CDR1 and CDR2: MNHEY and SMNVEV (reference sequence).

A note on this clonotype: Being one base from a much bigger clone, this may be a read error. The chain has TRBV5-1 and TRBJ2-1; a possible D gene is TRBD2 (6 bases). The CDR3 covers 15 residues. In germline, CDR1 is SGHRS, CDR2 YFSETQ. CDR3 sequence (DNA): TGCGCCGGCAGCTTGGAACTAGCTACCTACAATGAGCAGTTCTTC. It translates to CAGSLELATYNEQFF.

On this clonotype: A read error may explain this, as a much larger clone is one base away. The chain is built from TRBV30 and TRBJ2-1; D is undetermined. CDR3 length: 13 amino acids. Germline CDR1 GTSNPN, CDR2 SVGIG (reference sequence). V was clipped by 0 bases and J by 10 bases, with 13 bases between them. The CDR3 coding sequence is TGTGCCTGGAGTGTTATGTTAGACGACGAGCAGTTCTTC. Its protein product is CAWSVMLDDEQFF. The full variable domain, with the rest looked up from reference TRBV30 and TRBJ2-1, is SQTIHQWPATLVQPVGSPLSLECTVEGTSNPNLYWYRQAAGRGLQLLFYSVGIGQISSEVPQNLSASRPQDRQFILSSKKLLLSDSGFYLCAWSVMLDDEQFFGPGTRLTVL.

The CDR3 reads CASSWGTARAQYF. The DNA of the CDR3 is TGTGCCAGCAGTTGGGGGACTGCAAGGGCCCAGTACTTC. This chain uses TRBV12-3 or TRBV12-4 with TRBJ2-4, with D maybe TRBD2 (6 bases). CDR3 length equals 13 residues. V dropped 4 bases and J dropped 13 bases, with 17 bases sitting between them.

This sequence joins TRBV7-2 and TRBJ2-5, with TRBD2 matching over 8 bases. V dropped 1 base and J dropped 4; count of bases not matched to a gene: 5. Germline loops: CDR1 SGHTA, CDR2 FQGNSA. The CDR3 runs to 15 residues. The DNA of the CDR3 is TGTGCCAGCAGCTTAGTTCCGGGGGGGGGAGAGACCCAGTACTTC. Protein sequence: CASSLVPGGGETQYF. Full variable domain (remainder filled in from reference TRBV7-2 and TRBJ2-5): GAGVSQSPSNKVTEKGKDVELRCDPISGHTALYWYRQSLGQGLEFLIYFQGNSAPDKSGLPSDRFSAERTGGSVSTLTIQRTQQEDSAVYLCASSLVPGGGETQYFGPGTRLLVL.

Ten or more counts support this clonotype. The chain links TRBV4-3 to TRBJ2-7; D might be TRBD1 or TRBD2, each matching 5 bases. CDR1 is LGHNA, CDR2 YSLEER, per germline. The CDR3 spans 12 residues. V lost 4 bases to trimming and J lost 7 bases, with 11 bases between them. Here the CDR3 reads CASSRGDGEQYF. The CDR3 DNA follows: TGCGCCAGCAGCCGAGGGGATGGTGAGCAGTACTTC.

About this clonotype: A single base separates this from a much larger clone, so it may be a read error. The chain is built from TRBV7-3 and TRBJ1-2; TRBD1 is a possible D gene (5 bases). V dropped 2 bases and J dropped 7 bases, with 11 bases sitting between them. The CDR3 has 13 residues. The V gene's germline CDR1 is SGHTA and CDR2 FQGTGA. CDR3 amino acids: CASSLAGMGGYTF. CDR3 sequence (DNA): TGTGCCAGCAGCTTAGCAGGGATGGGTGGCTACACCTTC. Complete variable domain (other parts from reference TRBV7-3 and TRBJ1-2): GAGVSQTPSNKVTEKGKYVELRCDPISGHTALYWYRQSLGQGPEFLIYFQGTGAADDSGLPNDRFFAVRPEGSVSTLKIQRTERGDSAVYLCASSLAGMGGYTFGSGTRLTVV.

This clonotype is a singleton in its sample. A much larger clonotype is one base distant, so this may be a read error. DNA for the CDR3: TGTGCCAGCGTAGGACAGGGTGGATACGAGCAGTACTTC. Its translation: CASVGQGGYEQYF. The gene calls are TRBV2 and TRBJ2-7; 8 bases match TRBD1. V was pared by 8 bases and J by 4 bases, with 7 bases of the junction left unmatched. The CDR3 length is 13 residues. Germline V gives CDR1 SNHLY, CDR2 FYNNEI.

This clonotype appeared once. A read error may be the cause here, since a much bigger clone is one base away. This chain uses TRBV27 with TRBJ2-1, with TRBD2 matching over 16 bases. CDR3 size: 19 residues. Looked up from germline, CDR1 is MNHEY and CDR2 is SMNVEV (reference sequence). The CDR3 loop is CASSLRGLAGGRLHNEQCF. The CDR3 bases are TGTGCCAGCAGTTTACGGGGACTAGCGGGGGGGCGCCTCCACAATGAGCAGTGCTTC.